What follows are 25 T cell receptor beta chains derived from one specimen sequenced in a study of vaccination and CD4 T cells after COVID-19. In TCRdb, the PCR reads were re-called with MiXCR into one record per CDR3 protein. The profile shows some 18,000 distinct CDR3 sequences, around 62% of them singletons. The sequenced sample was CD4+ T cells from blood, obtained before SARS-CoV-2 vaccination. The receptors stem from a human donor who had recovered from COVID-19.

The rearrangement joins TRBV7-9 to TRBJ2-7; D remains ambiguous. The V end was cut by 4 bases, the J end by 3 bases, with 4 bases between. The germline V gene encodes CDR1 SEHNR and CDR2 FQNEAQ (reference sequence). The CDR3 extends over 11 amino acids. The CDR3, as DNA: TGTGCCAGCAGCTCCGTCTACGAGCAGTACTTC. It yields the protein CASSSVYEQYF.

This rearrangement joins TRBV20-1 to TRBJ1-5; TRBD1 is a possible D gene (6 bases). V was shortened by 0 bases and J by 3 bases, with 15 bases between the two germline ends. CDR3 size: 16 residues. Germline assignment: CDR1 DFQATT and CDR2 SNEGSKA (reference sequence). The CDR3 nucleotides are TGCAGTGCTAGAGATCGGGTAGGGGGAATCAATCAGCCCCAGCATTTT. Protein sequence: CSARDRVGGINQPQHF.

This chain uses TRBV20-1 with TRBJ2-3; D assignment may be TRBD1 or TRBD2 (5 bases each). The V and J ends lost 6 bases and 2 bases respectively, with 24 bases between them. The germline V gene has CDR1 DFQATT and CDR2 SNEGSKA (reference sequence). The CDR3 runs 17 residues. DNA for the CDR3: TGCAGTGCCCATTACTCGGGGCTCAATTGGTACACAGATACGCAGTATTTT. Protein sequence: CSAHYSGLNWYTDTQYF.

This CDR3 is CASSFTLAGGHYEQYF. The CDR3 nucleotides are TGTGCCAGCAGCTTCACATTAGCGGGAGGTCACTACGAGCAGTACTTC. The V call is TRBV5-4, the J call TRBJ2-7; TRBD2 agrees at 10 bases. This CDR3 has 16 amino acids. Germline V gene data show CDR1 as SGHNT and CDR2 as YYREEE (reference sequence). Germline trimming cut 2 bases from V and 3 bases from J; bases unmatched to any gene: 8. The whole variable domain, remainder taken from reference TRBV5-4 and TRBJ2-7, is ETGVTQSPTHLIKTRGQQVTLRCSSQSGHNTVSWYQQALGQGPQFIFQYYREEENGRGNFPPRFSGLQFPNYSSELNVNALELDDSALYLCASSFTLAGGHYEQYFGPGTRLTVT.

J is TRBJ1-5 and V is TRBV20-1, with unresolved D. CDR1 is DFQATT and CDR2 is SNEGSKA in the germline V gene (reference sequence). The CDR3 length is 12 residues. The V and J ends lost 0 bases and 4 bases respectively, with 4 bases between them. CDR3 loop: CSARDPNQPQHF. In DNA, the CDR3 is TGCAGTGCTAGAGACCCTAATCAGCCCCAGCATTTT.

The V call is TRBV6-2 or TRBV6-3, the J call TRBJ2-7; D not resolved. V was shortened by 5 bases and J by 2 bases, with 16 bases between the two germline ends. The CDR3 covers 15 residues. CDR1 is MNHEY, CDR2 SVGEGT, per germline. This chain's CDR3 is CASSRHGEIAYEQYF. The CDR3 bases are TGTGCCAGCAGTCGACACGGCGAGATCGCCTACGAGCAGTACTTC.

This rearrangement joins TRBV15 to TRBJ2-2; D remains ambiguous. Germline V gives CDR1 LNHNV, CDR2 YYDKDF (reference sequence). The CDR3 has 15 amino acids. Deletions cut 0 bases from V and 2 bases from J, with 7 bases between. The CDR3 DNA reads TGTGCCACCAGCAGAGATAGTCTAAACACCGGGGAGCTGTTTTTT. Translating gives CATSRDSLNTGELFF.

V usage is TRBV28 and J usage is TRBJ2-5, with TRBD1 as a possible D gene (6 bases). In germline, CDR1 is MDHEN, CDR2 SYDVKM. The CDR3 has 14 amino acids. The V and J ends lost 5 bases and 3 bases respectively, with 13 bases between them. CDR3 sequence reads: CASSDRRGEETQYF. CDR3 DNA sequence: TGTGCCAGCAGTGACAGGCGAGGGGAAGAGACCCAGTACTTC. The full variable domain, with the rest looked up from reference TRBV28 and TRBJ2-5, is DVKVTQSSRYLVKRTGEKVFLECVQDMDHENMFWYRQDPGLGLRLIYFSYDVKMKEKGDIPEGYSVSREKKERFSLILESASTNQTSMYLCASSDRRGEETQYFGPGTRLLVL.

V usage is TRBV12-3 or TRBV12-4 and J usage is TRBJ1-6; TRBD1 might be the D (6 bases). Trimming left V 6 bases short and J 0 bases short, with 6 bases between. The CDR3 spans 14 residues. The CDR3 sequence: CASRDSSYNSPLHF. The CDR3 nucleotides are TGTGCCAGCAGGGACAGCTCCTATAATTCACCCCTCCACTTT.

CDR3 residues: CASSLWGLARASSGANVLTF. Written as DNA, the CDR3 is TGTGCCAGCAGTTTATGGGGCCTAGCGAGAGCCAGCTCTGGGGCCAACGTCCTGACTTTC. The gene calls are TRBV28 and TRBJ2-6; D perhaps matches TRBD2 (6 bases). Trimming pared 0 bases from V and 0 bases from J, leaving 18 bases between. The CDR3 has 20 residues. CDR1 MDHEN and CDR2 SYDVKM come from the germline V gene.

This rearrangement joins TRBV4-1 to TRBJ2-5; weak D call: TRBD2 (5 bases). This CDR3 is 15 amino acids long. CDR1 is MGHRA and CDR2 is YSYEKL in the germline V gene. Between the trimmed V and J ends, which lost 3 bases and 1 base, there was a span of 12 bases. The CDR3: CASSQGSRIQETQYF. CDR3 coding DNA: TGCGCCAGCAGCCAGGGGAGCAGGATCCAAGAGACCCAGTACTTC.

The J gene is TRBJ2-2, the V gene TRBV6-1; tentatively, D is TRBD1 (5 bases). The ends were cut back, 6 bases at V and 5 bases at J, with 13 bases in the middle. The CDR3 length is 14 residues. In germline, CDR1 is MNHNS, CDR2 SASEGT. As DNA, the CDR3 is TGTGCCAGCAGCACGACAGCCTCTACCGGGGAGCTGTTTTTT. Translated, it gives CASSTTASTGELFF.

The genes are TRBV5-8 and TRBJ1-2; D remains ambiguous. The CDR3 is 14 amino acids. V lost 5 bases and J lost 6, with 17 bases in between. Germline V CDR1 and CDR2: SGHTS, YDEGEE. This CDR3 is CASSLPRSGDGYTF. CDR3 DNA sequence: TGTGCCAGCAGTTTACCCAGGTCGGGAGATGGCTACACCTTC.

This rearrangement joins TRBV28 to TRBJ2-5; TRBD2 agrees at 11 bases. Looked up from germline, CDR1 is MDHEN and CDR2 is SYDVKM. The CDR3 sequence is 17 residues long. V trimming: 5 bases; J trimming: 5 bases; junction bases outside the gene matches: 13. CDR3 coding DNA: TGTGCCAGCAGTCCGATTCTAACTAGCGGGAGTGGGGAGACCCAGTACTTC. It is translated as CASSPILTSGSGETQYF.

The chain couples TRBV27 to TRBJ1-1, with a tentative D call TRBD1 (5 bases). Trimming stripped 5 bases from V and 4 bases from J, with 32 bases between. Per germline, CDR1 MNHEY and CDR2 SMNVEV (reference sequence). The CDR3 extends over 20 amino acids. CDR3 bases: TGTGCCAGCAGTCCCAGGGTCTCCGGGCTGAGTATCCGAATCCGCACTGAAGCTTTCTTT. Translating gives CASSPRVSGLSIRIRTEAFF.

The sample holds one count of this clonotype. V is TRBV20-1 and J is TRBJ1-1, with D hard to call. The V end was cut by 0 bases, the J end by 2 bases, with 13 bases between. CDR3 length: 15 amino acids. Germline V gene sequence: CDR1 DFQATT, CDR2 SNEGSKA (reference sequence). DNA of the CDR3: TGCAGTGCTAGAGATCTGAGAGACCCTAACACTGAAGCTTTCTTT. This codes for CSARDLRDPNTEAFF.

The chain joins TRBV7-8 to TRBJ1-1, with D perhaps matching TRBD1 (5 bases). Per germline, CDR1 SGHVS and CDR2 FQNEAQ. V was clipped by 5 bases and J by 0 bases, with 10 bases between them. The CDR3 runs to 14 residues. CDR3: CASSGQIMNTEAFF. CDR3 bases: TGTGCCAGCAGCGGACAAATCATGAACACTGAAGCTTTCTTT.

The gene calls are TRBV2 and TRBJ2-7; possibly TRBD1 or TRBD2 for D (5 bases each). The ends were cut back, 6 bases at V and 2 bases at J, with 14 bases in the middle. Germline-derived CDR1 and CDR2 are SNHLY and FYNNEI. The CDR3 has 14 amino acids. CDR3 residues: CASRPRGRAYEQYF. CDR3 in DNA: TGTGCCAGCAGGCCACGGGGACGGGCCTACGAGCAGTACTTC. Combining the CDR3 with reference TRBV2 and TRBJ2-7 gives the whole variable domain EPEVTQTPSHQVTQMGQEVILRCVPISNHLYFYWYRQILGQKVEFLVSFYNNEISEKSEIFDDQFSVERPDGSNFTLKIRSTKLEDSAMYFCASRPRGRAYEQYFGPGTRLTVT.

V usage is TRBV2 and J usage is TRBJ2-3, with a weak D call TRBD2 (5 bases). Germline V gene sequence: CDR1 SNHLY, CDR2 FYNNEI. V dropped 5 bases and J dropped 0 bases, with 9 bases sitting between them. This CDR3 spans 14 amino acids. This CDR3 is CASSRASSTDTQYF. Written as DNA, the CDR3 is TGTGCCAGCAGTAGGGCTAGCAGCACAGATACGCAGTATTTT.

This sequence joins TRBV28 and TRBJ2-7; maybe TRBD1 (5 bases). V shed 7 bases and J shed 6 bases, with 13 bases lying between them. Germline V gene lookup returns CDR1 MDHEN and CDR2 SYDVKM. This CDR3 comprises 12 residues. Here the CDR3 reads CASMRWGSEQYF. The CDR3 DNA follows: TGTGCCAGCATGAGGTGGGGCTCCGAGCAGTACTTC. The complete variable domain, with remaining parts taken from reference TRBV28 and TRBJ2-7, reads DVKVTQSSRYLVKRTGEKVFLECVQDMDHENMFWYRQDPGLGLRLIYFSYDVKMKEKGDIPEGYSVSREKKERFSLILESASTNQTSMYLCASMRWGSEQYFGPGTRLTVT.

The V call is TRBV7-3, the J call TRBJ2-2, with TRBD1 identical over 9 bases. Germline assignment: CDR1 SGHTA and CDR2 FQGTGA. The CDR3 is 14 residues long. The junction had 6 bases not matched to a gene; V was cut back by 7 bases and J by 6 bases. The CDR3 DNA reads as TGTGCCAGCAACCTACAGGGGGCGTCCGGGGAGCTGTTTTTT. This codes for CASNLQGASGELFF. The variable domain in full, with the rest retrieved from reference TRBV7-3 and TRBJ2-2, is GAGVSQTPSNKVTEKGKYVELRCDPISGHTALYWYRQSLGQGPEFLIYFQGTGAADDSGLPNDRFFAVRPEGSVSTLKIQRTERGDSAVYLCASNLQGASGELFFGEGSRLTVL.

The rearrangement uses TRBV19 and TRBJ2-1; perhaps TRBD2 as D (5 bases). Trimming stripped 2 bases from V and 8 bases from J, with 13 bases between. The CDR3 has 14 amino acids. Germline values: CDR1 LNHDA, CDR2 SQIVND (reference sequence). The chain's CDR3 is CASSISGGGYEQFF. The CDR3 nucleotides read TGTGCCAGTAGTATATCCGGAGGTGGGTATGAGCAGTTCTTC.

J is TRBJ2-1 and V is TRBV24-1, with TRBD2 matching 8 bases. J gave up 7 bases and V 9 bases, and 7 bases lay outside the gene matches. The germline V gene has CDR1 KGHDR and CDR2 SFDVKD. The CDR3 has 13 amino acids. The CDR3, as DNA: TGTGCCACCGCGGAGGGCGGGGGGAATGAGCAGTTCTTC. As protein: CATAEGGGNEQFF.

The rearrangement links TRBV27 to TRBJ2-5, with a possible D match to TRBD2 (5 bases). This CDR3 has 16 amino acids. Trimming stripped 6 bases from V and 3 bases from J, with 20 bases between. Germline lookup yields CDR1 MNHEY and CDR2 SMNVEV (reference sequence). For the CDR3, the DNA is TGTGCCAGCAGAAGAGGGTCGGCATTTGTTAAAGAGACCCAGTACTTC. It specifies CASRRGSAFVKETQYF.

This chain uses TRBV6-1 with TRBJ1-5; D might be TRBD1 (6 bases). CDR3 length: 15 residues. Germline loops: CDR1 MNHNS, CDR2 SASEGT. Trimming left V 1 base short and J 4 bases short, with 11 bases between. The CDR3: CASSEGTDPNQPQHF. In DNA form, the CDR3 reads TGTGCCAGCAGTGAAGGGACAGACCCTAATCAGCCCCAGCATTTT.